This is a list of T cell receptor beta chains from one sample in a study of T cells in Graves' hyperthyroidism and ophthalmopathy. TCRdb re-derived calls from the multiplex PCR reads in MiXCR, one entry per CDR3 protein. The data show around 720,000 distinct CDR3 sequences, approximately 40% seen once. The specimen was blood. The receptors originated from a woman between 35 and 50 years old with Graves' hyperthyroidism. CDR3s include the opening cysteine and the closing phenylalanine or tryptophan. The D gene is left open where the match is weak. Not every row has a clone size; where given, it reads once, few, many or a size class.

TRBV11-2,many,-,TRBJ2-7,CASSLGWAPSYEQYF,TGTGCCAGCAGCCTAGGGTGGGCGCCGTCCTACGAGCAGTACTTC
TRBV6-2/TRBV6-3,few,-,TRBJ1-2,CASSPGPVVYGYTF,TGTGCCAGCAGTCCGGGACCCGTTGTTTATGGCTACACCTTC
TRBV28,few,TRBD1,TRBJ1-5,CASRTGFGDQPQHF,TGTGCCAGCAGGACAGGGTTCGGCGATCAGCCCCAGCATTTT
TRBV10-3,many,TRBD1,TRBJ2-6,CAISEATGKGSGANVLTF,TGTGCCATCAGTGAAGCGACAGGGAAAGGCTCTGGGGCCAACGTCCTGACTTTC
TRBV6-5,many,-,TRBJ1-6,CASSYSYREPLHF,TGTGCCAGCAGTTACTCTTACCGCGAACCCCTCCACTTT
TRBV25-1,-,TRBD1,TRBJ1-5,CASSSLRDREGQPQHF,TGTGCCAGCAGTTCTCTCCGGGACAGGGAGGGTCAGCCCCAGCATTTT
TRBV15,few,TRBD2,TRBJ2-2,CAMSSTSGSGELFF,TGTGCCATGAGCTCGACTAGCGGGAGCGGGGAGCTGTTTTTT
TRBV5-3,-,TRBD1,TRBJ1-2,CASSRQVDYHGTAYGYTF,TGTGCCAGCAGCCGCCAAGTTGATTACCATGGGACAGCTTATGGCTACACCTTC
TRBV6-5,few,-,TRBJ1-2,CASSYSSGVNYGYTF,TGTGCCAGCAGTTACTCTTCAGGAGTTAACTATGGCTACACCTTC
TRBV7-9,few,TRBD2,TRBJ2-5,CASSQGGGGTSETQYF,TGCGCCAGCAGCCAGGGCGGGGGGGGGACGTCAGAGACCCAGTACTTC
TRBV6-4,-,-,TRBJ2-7,CASSDPEERTPYEQYF,TGTGCCAGCAGTGACCCCGAGGAACGGACACCCTACGAGCAGTACTTC
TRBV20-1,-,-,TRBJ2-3,CSARLVDTQYF,TGCAGTGCTAGACTAGTCGATACGCAGTATTTT
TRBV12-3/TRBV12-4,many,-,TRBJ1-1,CASSSPGRKAFF,TGTGCCAGCAGTTCCCCCGGCAGGAAAGCTTTCTTT
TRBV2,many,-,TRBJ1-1,CASLRDMNTEAFF,TGTGCCAGCCTCAGGGACATGAACACTGAAGCTTTCTTT
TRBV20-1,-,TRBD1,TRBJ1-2,CSAADRGVYGYTF,TGCAGTGCTGCAGACAGGGGAGTCTATGGCTACACCTTC
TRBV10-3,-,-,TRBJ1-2,CATTPRERDGYTF,TGTGCCACGACTCCCCGGGAGAGGGATGGCTACACCTTC
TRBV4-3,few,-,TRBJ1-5,CASSQIRDGPPIIYQPQHF,TGCGCCAGCAGCCAAATCCGGGACGGACCGCCAATAATCTATCAGCCCCAGCATTTT
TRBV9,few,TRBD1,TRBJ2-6,CASSDRVPGANVLTF,TGTGCCAGCAGTGACAGGGTCCCTGGGGCCAACGTCCTGACTTTC
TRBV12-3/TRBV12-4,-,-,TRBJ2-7,CASSVRGAYYEQYF,TGTGCCAGCAGTGTAAGGGGCGCCTACTACGAGCAGTACTTC
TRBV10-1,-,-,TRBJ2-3,CASSKIDSTDTQYF,TGCGCCAGCAGCAAAATTGATTCCACAGATACGCAGTATTTT
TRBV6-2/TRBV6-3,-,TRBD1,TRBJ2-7,CASSRDRTYGQYF,TGTGCCAGCAGTCGGGACAGGACCTACGGGCAGTACTTC
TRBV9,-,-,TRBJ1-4,CASSVAGTRNEKLFF,TGTGCCAGCAGCGTAGCCGGGACCAGGAATGAAAAACTGTTTTTT
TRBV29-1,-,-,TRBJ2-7,CSATVTYEQYF,TGCAGCGCGACTGTCACCTACGAGCAGTACTTC
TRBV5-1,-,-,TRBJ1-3,CASSLLNPGPYRDTIYF,TGCGCCAGCAGCCTTTTAAACCCGGGACCTTACAGGGACACCATATATTTT